These 28 T cell receptor beta chains originate from one sample sequenced in a study of T cell responses to AZD1222 COVID-19 vaccine. Assay used: immunoSEQ multiplex PCR; TCRdb lists only in-frame clones, some missing. The data contain 65,000 to 90,000 clones, 70% to 90% of them seen just once; the ten biggest clones take up around 1.3%. This sample comprised peripheral blood, obtained 28 days after the second AZD1222 dose. The source of these receptors is an adult who received the AZD1222 COVID-19 vaccine.

Concerning this clone itself: One end of the junction is discordant with germline, which a read error may explain. This chain uses TRBV6-5 with TRBJ1-4, with 10 bases that match TRBD1. The CDR3 covers 15 residues. CDR1 and CDR2 (germline): MNHEY, SVGAGI. The CDR3 loop is CASSDSGTGDEKLFF. The CDR3 nucleotides are TGTGCCAGCAGTGACTCCGGGACAGGGGATGAAAAACTGTTTTTT.

The chain uses TRBV10-1 and TRBJ2-1, with unresolved D. Germline CDR1 WNHNN, CDR2 SYGVQD (reference sequence). Trimming cost V 3 bases and J 3 bases, with 12 bases left between them. The CDR3 spans 15 residues. CDR3 nucleotide sequence: TGCGCCAGCAGTGACAGCGAGAAGGACTACAATGAGCAGTTCTTC. As protein: CASSDSEKDYNEQFF.

The chain has TRBV7-8 and TRBJ1-5; 7 bases fit TRBD1. V lost 4 bases and J lost 0; bases outside the gene matches: 3. The germline CDR1 and CDR2 sequences are SGHVS and FQNEAQ. The CDR3 runs 15 residues. CDR3: CASSSDRTSNQPQHF. DNA for the CDR3: TGTGCCAGCAGCTCGGACAGGACTAGCAATCAGCCCCAGCATTTT.

The chain recombines TRBV6-6 with TRBJ2-3, with 8 bases matching TRBD2. Germline V gene sequence: CDR1 MNHNY, CDR2 SVGAGI (reference sequence). Trimming removed 6 bases from V and 1 base from J; junction bases left unmatched: 3. The CDR3 covers 14 residues. This CDR3 reads CASSLLAGTDTQYF. DNA for the CDR3: TGTGCCAGCAGCCTACTAGCGGGCACAGATACGCAGTATTTT.

The chain joins TRBV28 to TRBJ2-7; 9 bases fit TRBD1. The CDR3 consists of 14 residues. Germline V CDR1 and CDR2: MDHEN, SYDVKM. V shed 6 bases and J 2 bases; nucleotides not matched to a gene: 5. CDR3 in DNA: TGTGCCAGCAGCCGGGGACAGGGTACCTACGAGCAGTACTTC. Protein: CASSRGQGTYEQYF.

The genes are TRBV6-5 and TRBJ1-4; D perhaps matches TRBD1 (6 bases). This CDR3 region has 14 residues. Germline V gene data show CDR1 as MNHEY and CDR2 as SVGAGI. Trimming removed 4 bases at V and 8 bases at J, with 14 bases between. For the CDR3, the DNA is TGTGCCAGCAGTTCGCCCGGGACACAGGAAAAACTGTTTTTT. Its protein is CASSSPGTQEKLFF.

This chain uses TRBV19 with TRBJ2-5; 9 bases fit TRBD1. Germline CDR1 and CDR2: LNHDA and SQIVND (reference sequence). The CDR3 has 13 residues. V lost 5 bases and J lost 5; bases outside the gene matches: 3. For the CDR3, the DNA is TGTGCCAGTAGTGGACAGGGGAAGGAGACCCAGTACTTC. Protein: CASSGQGKETQYF.

This clone occurred once. V and J are TRBV14 and TRBJ1-2, with TRBD1 matching over 7 bases. Trimming removed 4 bases from V and 8 bases from J; junction bases left unmatched: 7. CDR1 is SGHDN and CDR2 is FVKESK in the germline V gene. CDR3 length equals 13 residues. The CDR3 DNA sequence: TGTGCCAGCAGCCCCGACAGGGTTGGAGGCTACACCTTC. It codes for CASSPDRVGGYTF.

A single count supports this clone. This chain joins TRBV6-5 and TRBJ1-3; D may be TRBD1 (6 bases). Germline V gene lookup returns CDR1 MNHEY and CDR2 SVGAGI. V was shortened by 4 bases and J by 4 bases, with 11 bases between the two germline ends. There are 14 residues in the CDR3. The CDR3 region is CASSLGTSGNTIYF. The CDR3 bases are TGTGCCAGCAGTTTGGGGACAAGCGGAAACACCATATATTTT.

The CDR3: CASDPFLRPQHF. The CDR3 DNA reads as TGTGCCAGCGACCCTTTCCTTCGGCCCCAGCATTTT. The J gene is TRBJ1-5, the V gene TRBV7-9; D not resolved. CDR3 size: 12 residues. Germline V CDR1 and CDR2: SEHNR, FQNEAQ (reference sequence). V lost 8 bases and J lost 9, with 14 bases in between.

The CDR3 reads CASNQVQGANGYTF. In DNA, the CDR3 is TGTGCCAGCAACCAGGTACAGGGGGCGAATGGCTACACCTTC. The V call is TRBV2, the J call TRBJ1-2, with 9 bases lining up with TRBD1. Germline CDR1 SNHLY, CDR2 FYNNEI. This CDR3 is built from 14 residues. Trimming removed 7 bases from V and 6 bases from J; junction bases left unmatched: 9.

The CDR3 loop is CASSLAELNEQFF. The CDR3 DNA reads TGCGCCAGCAGCTTGGCCGAGTTGAATGAGCAGTTCTTC. This chain uses TRBV5-1 with TRBJ2-1, with D unresolved. Trimming cost V 0 bases and J 7 bases, with 8 bases left between them. The CDR3 contains 13 residues. From germline, CDR1 is SGHRS and CDR2 YFSETQ.

The rearrangement uses TRBV6-2 or TRBV6-3 and TRBJ2-5, with 10 bases that match TRBD1. J gave up 9 bases and V 0 bases, and 10 bases lay outside the gene matches. Germline loops: CDR1 MNHEY, CDR2 SVGEGT. The CDR3 contains 16 residues. For the CDR3, the DNA is TGTGCCAGCAGTTACTCGAGTTTTCCGGGACAGGGGTCCCAGTACTTC. Its translation: CASSYSSFPGQGSQYF.

The chain employs TRBV15 and TRBJ1-5; the D is unclear. Between the trimmed V and J ends, which lost 1 base and 6 bases, there was a span of 10 bases. Looked up from germline, CDR1 is LNHNV and CDR2 is YYDKDF (reference sequence). The CDR3 is 14 residues long. The DNA for the CDR3 is TGTGCCACCAGCAGAGTGAGGGAAGGTCAGCCCCAGCATTTT. Translated, it gives CATSRVREGQPQHF. Variable domain in full (rest from reference TRBV15 and TRBJ1-5): DAMVIQNPRYQVTQFGKPVTLSCSQTLNHNVMYWYQQKSSQAPKLLFHYYDKDFNNEADTPDNFQSRRPNTSFCFLDIRSPGLGDTAMYLCATSRVREGQPQHFGDGTRLSIL.

The rearrangement links TRBV9 to TRBJ2-2, with D unresolved. The germline V gene has CDR1 SGDLS and CDR2 YYNGEE. Trimming shortened V by 2 bases and J by 0 bases, and 8 bases separated the two germline ends. The CDR3 totals 15 residues. This CDR3 is CASSVPPTNTGELFF. The CDR3 region has the DNA TGTGCCAGCAGCGTCCCCCCAACGAACACCGGGGAGCTGTTTTTT.

This clone is medium-sized (0.01 to 0.1%) in the sample. This chain joins TRBV6-2 or TRBV6-3 and TRBJ2-1, with D perhaps matching TRBD1 (6 bases). Germline V CDR1 and CDR2: MNHEY, SVGEGT. V lost 5 bases, J lost 2 bases, and 10 bases lay in between. The CDR3 contains 14 residues. CDR3 sequence reads: CASSPGDAYNEQFF. The CDR3 coding sequence is TGTGCCAGCAGTCCAGGGGACGCCTACAATGAGCAGTTCTTC.

In its sample, this clone was seen once. This chain uses TRBV27 with TRBJ1-5; possible D gene TRBD1, 6 bases. Germline CDR1 reads MNHEY; CDR2 reads SMNVEV (reference sequence). The CDR3 is 15 residues long. With 5 bases removed from V and 11 bases from J, the gap between germline ends came to 22 bases. CDR3 nucleotide sequence: TGTGCCAGCAGTCCCGATCGACAGGACGCTGGAGCCCAGCATTTT. Its translation: CASSPDRQDAGAQHF.

The V call is TRBV25-1, the J call TRBJ2-3, with 14 positions matching TRBD2. This CDR3 has 17 amino acids. Trimming removed 8 bases from V and 3 bases from J; junction bases left unmatched: 10. CDR1 and CDR2 (germline): MGHDK, SYGVNS. CDR3 loop: CASFPTGTSGSTDTQYF. The CDR3 DNA reads as TGTGCCAGCTTCCCCACCGGGACTAGCGGGAGTACAGATACGCAGTATTTT.

The count of this clone is one. The gene calls are TRBV18 and TRBJ1-3; D gene ambiguous. The CDR3 runs to 14 residues. Deletions cut 2 bases from V and 4 bases from J, with 9 bases between. The germline V gene has CDR1 KGHSH and CDR2 LQKENI. The CDR3 nucleotides read TGTGCCAGCTCACCAAACCACGCCGGAAACACCATATATTTT. Protein: CASSPNHAGNTIYF.

The chain has TRBV6-1 and TRBJ1-4, with 8 bases fitting TRBD1. Losses at the gene ends were 2 bases for V and 5 bases for J; bases not matched to a gene: 4. Germline lookup yields CDR1 MNHNS and CDR2 SASEGT. This CDR3 region has 15 residues. The CDR3 reads CASSEPGTGNEKLFF. CDR3 coding DNA: TGTGCCAGCAGTGAACCGGGGACAGGAAATGAAAAACTGTTTTTT.

This sequence joins TRBV18 and TRBJ1-5, with TRBD1 as a possible D gene (5 bases). Germline assignment: CDR1 KGHSH and CDR2 LQKENI. Trimming took 4 bases from V and 2 from J, leaving 9 bases between them. The CDR3 is 14 residues long. The CDR3 loop reads CASSQGLGNQPQHF. The CDR3 bases are TGTGCCAGCTCACAGGGGTTGGGCAATCAGCCCCAGCATTTT.

V gene TRBV29-1 combines with J gene TRBJ1-1; 7 nucleotides align to TRBD1. This CDR3 has 14 amino acids. V shed 7 bases, J shed 4 bases, and the junction held 12 bases outside the gene matches. Germline CDR1 and CDR2: SQVTM and ANQGSEA. For the CDR3, the DNA is TGCAGCGCGGCCTCCGGGACAGAAGGCACTGAAGCTTTCTTT. Its translation: CSAASGTEGTEAFF. The complete variable domain, with remaining parts taken from reference TRBV29-1 and TRBJ1-1, reads SAVISQKPSRDICQRGTSLTIQCQVDSQVTMMFWYRQQPGQSLTLIATANQGSEATYESGFVIDKFPISRPNLTFSTLTVSNMSPEDSSIYLCSAASGTEGTEAFFGQGTRLTVV.

In this sample, this clone turned up once. V usage is TRBV10-1 and J usage is TRBJ1-1; TRBD1 agrees at 12 bases. The CDR3 sequence is 16 residues long. The V gene end was trimmed by 5 bases and the J gene end by 5 bases; junction bases not matched to a gene: 9. Looked up from germline, CDR1 is WNHNN and CDR2 is SYGVQD (reference sequence). In nucleotides, the CDR3 is TGCGCCAGCAGTCCCGGGACAGGGGGCCTGGAGACTGAAGCTTTCTTT. It translates to CASSPGTGGLETEAFF.

The V gene is TRBV10-3, the J gene TRBJ1-1; weak D call: TRBD1 (6 bases). V was shortened by 0 bases and J by 0 bases, with 14 bases between the two germline ends. The CDR3 is 17 amino acids. The V gene's germline CDR1 is ENHRY and CDR2 SYGVKD. The CDR3 region has the DNA TGTGCCATCAGTGAGTCCGAGGGGGTTAGCATGAACACTGAAGCTTTCTTT. Protein product: CAISESEGVSMNTEAFF.

This clone is a singleton in its sample. This rearrangement joins TRBV21-1 to TRBJ2-3; the listed D gene, TRBD2, was not tested against the DNA. TRBV21-1 is reported as a pseudogene. There are 20 residues in the CDR3. The CDR3 loop is CASSKVGSGRAPTSTDTQYF. Written as DNA, the CDR3 is TGTGCCAGCAGCAAAGTGGGTAGCGGGAGGGCCCCCACTAGCACAGATACGCAGTATTTT.

The chain uses TRBV12-3 or TRBV12-4 and TRBJ2-3, with TRBD1 identical over 7 bases. V lost 6 bases to trimming and J lost 4 bases; unmatched junction nucleotides: 1. The CDR3 loop spans 12 amino acids. In DNA form, the CDR3 reads TGTGCCAGCAGGACAGGGCCAGATACGCAGTATTTT. Its protein is CASRTGPDTQYF.

The J gene is TRBJ2-1, the V gene TRBV30; 7 nucleotides align to TRBD2. The germline V gene has CDR1 GTSNPN and CDR2 SVGIG (reference sequence). The trim removed 2 bases at V and 1 base at J, leaving 11 bases unmatched. The CDR3 has 17 residues. The CDR3: CAWSSGTTQQSYNEQFF. Here the CDR3 DNA reads TGTGCCTGGAGTTCCGGGACTACCCAACAATCCTACAATGAGCAGTTCTTC.

The gene calls are TRBV2 and TRBJ2-2; no clear D gene. V gave up 4 bases and J gave up 3 bases, with 6 bases separating them. CDR1 is SNHLY, CDR2 FYNNEI, per germline. The CDR3 loop spans 13 amino acids. CDR3 amino acids: CASSAQDTGELFF. CDR3 nucleotide sequence: TGTGCCAGCAGTGCCCAGGACACCGGGGAGCTGTTTTTT.